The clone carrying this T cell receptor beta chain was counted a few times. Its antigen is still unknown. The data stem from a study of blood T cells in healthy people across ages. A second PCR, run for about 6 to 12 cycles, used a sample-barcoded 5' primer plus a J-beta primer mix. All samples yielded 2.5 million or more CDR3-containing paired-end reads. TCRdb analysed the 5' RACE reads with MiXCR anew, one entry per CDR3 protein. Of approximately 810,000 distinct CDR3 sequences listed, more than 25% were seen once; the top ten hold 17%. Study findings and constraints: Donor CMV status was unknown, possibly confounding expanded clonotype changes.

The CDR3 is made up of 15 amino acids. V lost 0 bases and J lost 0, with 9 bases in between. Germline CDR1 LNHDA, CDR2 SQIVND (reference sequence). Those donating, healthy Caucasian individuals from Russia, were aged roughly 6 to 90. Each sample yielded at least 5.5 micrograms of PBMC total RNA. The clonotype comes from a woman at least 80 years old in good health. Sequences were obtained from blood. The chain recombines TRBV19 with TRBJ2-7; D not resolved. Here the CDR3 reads CASSIDRHSSYEQYF. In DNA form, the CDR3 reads TGTGCCAGTAGTATAGACCGACACAGCTCCTACGAGCAGTACTTC.